A single sample gave rise to the 31 T cell receptor beta chains below, sequenced in a study of Ad26.COV2.S vaccination and SARS-CoV-2 variants. Only in-frame clones appear in the TCRdb table, and some are missing; sequencing was by immunoSEQ multiplex PCR. The sample has around 310,000 clones; 85% to 90% are singletons. Treatment defined: about 20 received Ad26.COV2.S at low or high dose, single or two shots; about 5 received placebo; per-sample allocation not given. Day 63 after the first vaccine or placebo injection was the time point for sampling. Sequenced here: peripheral blood, sampled in a trial of Ad26.COV2.S vaccine versus placebo. The receptors were gathered from a person between 18 and 60 years old who received the Ad26.COV2.S COVID-19 vaccine or a placebo.

The rearrangement links TRBV29-1 to TRBJ1-2, with TRBD1 matching over 7 bases. This CDR3 contains 12 residues. The germline V gene has CDR1 SQVTM and CDR2 ANQGSEA. V shed 4 bases and J 6 bases; nucleotides not matched to a gene: 5. For the CDR3, the DNA is TGCAGCGTTGCGGGACAGACGAATGGCTACACCTTC. It is translated as CSVAGQTNGYTF.

The chain links TRBV11-2 to TRBJ1-1, with TRBD1 as a possible D gene (5 bases). V was clipped by 0 bases and J by 0 bases, with 11 bases between them. The V gene's germline CDR1 is SGHAT and CDR2 FQNNGV. This CDR3 is built from 16 residues. CDR3 DNA sequence: TGTGCCAGCAGCTTAGAGGCAGGGAAGATGAACACTGAAGCTTTCTTT. Protein product: CASSLEAGKMNTEAFF.

The rearrangement links TRBV19 to TRBJ1-2, with D uncertain. V gave up 1 base and J gave up 0 bases, with 9 bases separating them. Germline V gene lookup returns CDR1 LNHDA and CDR2 SQIVND (reference sequence). The CDR3 length is 15 residues. The CDR3 protein is CASSIGYSSNYGYTF. In DNA form, the CDR3 reads TGTGCCAGTAGTATAGGGTATTCTTCTAACTATGGCTACACCTTC. The full variable domain, in which reference TRBV19 and TRBJ1-2 provide the parts outside the CDR3, is DGGITQSPKYLFRKEGQNVTLSCEQNLNHDAMYWYRQDPGQGLRLIYYSQIVNDFQKGDIAEGYSVSREKKESFPLTVTSAQKNPTAFYLCASSIGYSSNYGYTFGSGTRLTVV.

V usage is TRBV6-2 or TRBV6-3 and J usage is TRBJ2-7; TRBD1 agrees at 7 bases. Germline assignment: CDR1 MNHEY and CDR2 SVGEGT. V gave up 6 bases and J gave up 3 bases; unmatched junction bases: 11. The CDR3 length is 15 residues. As DNA, the CDR3 is TGTGCCAGCAGACCTCGCCGGGACAGTCACTACGAGCAGTACTTC. Residues: CASRPRRDSHYEQYF.

The V call is TRBV11-3, the J call TRBJ2-3; 8 nucleotides match TRBD2. The CDR3 runs 14 residues. After removal of 7 bases from V and 6 bases from J, the junction contained 9 bases not matched to a gene. Germline V gives CDR1 SGHNT, CDR2 YENEEA. CDR3 amino acids: CASKGGLASDTQYF. CDR3 nucleotides: TGTGCCAGCAAGGGTGGACTAGCATCCGATACGCAGTATTTT. Combining the CDR3 with reference TRBV11-3 and TRBJ2-3 gives the whole variable domain EAGVVQSPRYKIIEKKQPVAFWCNPISGHNTLYWYLQNLGQGPELLIRYENEEAVDDSQLPKDRFSAERLKGVDSTLKIQPAELGDSAVYLCASKGGLASDTQYFGPGTRLTVL.

The gene calls are TRBV7-9 and TRBJ2-1; D perhaps matches TRBD2 (6 bases). This CDR3 has 16 amino acids. V lost 5 bases to trimming and J lost 0 bases, with 14 bases between them. Germline values: CDR1 SEHNR, CDR2 FQNEAQ (reference sequence). The CDR3 protein is CASSPLGGPSYNEQFF. CDR3 bases: TGTGCCAGCAGCCCCCTGGGGGGACCCTCCTACAATGAGCAGTTCTTC.

For this clone: At one end the junction does not follow the germline gene, possibly because of a read error. The V gene is TRBV3-1 (or the pseudogene TRBV3-2), the J gene TRBJ2-2, with 9 bases matching TRBD2. Germline CDR1 is LGHDT and CDR2 is YNNKEL (reference sequence). The CDR3 contains 17 residues. As DNA, the CDR3 is TGTGCCAGCAGCCAATCCGGACTAGCGATTGGGGCCGGGGAGCTGCTTTTT. Protein sequence: CASSQSGLAIGAGELLF.

The chain carries TRBV4-1 and TRBJ2-1; TRBD1 agrees at 7 bases. CDR3 length: 12 amino acids. CDR1 and CDR2 (germline): MGHRA, YSYEKL. After removal of 0 bases from V and 16 bases from J, the junction contained 6 bases not matched to a gene. The CDR3 sequence is CASSQEGTVKFF. CDR3 DNA sequence: TGCGCCAGCAGCCAAGAAGGGACAGTAAAATTCTTC.

CDR3 residues: CASSPPGAQGRTYGYTF. In nucleotides, the CDR3 is TGTGCCAGCTCACCCCCTGGGGCACAGGGACGGACCTATGGCTACACCTTC. V and J are TRBV18 and TRBJ1-2; tentatively, D is TRBD1 (6 bases). CDR1 is KGHSH, CDR2 LQKENI, per germline. The CDR3 covers 17 residues. Trimming left V 3 bases short and J 4 bases short, with 21 bases between.

The rearrangement links TRBV19 to TRBJ1-1; D is possibly TRBD1 (6 bases). The CDR3 totals 12 residues. Germline V CDR1 and CDR2: LNHDA, SQIVND (reference sequence). V was trimmed by 6 bases and J by 4 bases, leaving 9 bases between them. The CDR3 sequence is CASREGGTEAFF. CDR3 nucleotides: TGTGCCAGTAGGGAGGGGGGCACTGAAGCTTTCTTT.

This chain connects TRBV5-3 to TRBJ2-5; either TRBD1 or TRBD2 may fit D (5 bases each). TRBV5-3 qualifies as an ORF whose function is uncertain. CDR3 length equals 15 residues. The V end lost 0 bases, the J end lost 5 bases, and 14 bases lay between the germline ends. The CDR3 is CARSLDDTEGETQYF. CDR3 DNA: TGTGCCAGAAGCTTGGATGACACTGAGGGGGAGACCCAGTACTTC.

The chain joins TRBV2 to TRBJ2-7, with D possibly TRBD1 on 5 matching bases. From germline, CDR1 is SNHLY and CDR2 FYNNEI. CDR3 size: 15 residues. V was clipped by 6 bases and J by 7 bases, with 22 bases between them. The CDR3 protein is CASSPANAGMGEQYF. CDR3 DNA sequence: TGTGCCAGCAGCCCCGCCAACGCAGGGATGGGTGAGCAGTACTTC.

The gene calls are TRBV29-1 and TRBJ1-1; 7 bases are shared with TRBD1. This CDR3 has 13 residues. The V gene end was trimmed by 5 bases and the J gene end by 3 bases; junction bases not matched to a gene: 6. Germline V lookup: CDR1 SQVTM, CDR2 ANQGSEA. In DNA form, the CDR3 reads TGCAGCGTTCGCACAGGGGTGTACACTGAAGCTTTCTTT. Amino acid sequence: CSVRTGVYTEAFF.

The V gene is TRBV19, the J gene TRBJ1-2, with 8 nucleotides matching TRBD1. The germline CDR1 and CDR2 sequences are LNHDA and SQIVND (reference sequence). The CDR3 consists of 14 residues. Trimming took 5 bases from V and 1 from J; bases not matched to a gene: 3. For the CDR3, the DNA is TGTGCCAGTAGTCTCGGACAGGGTAACTATGGCTACACCTTC. It yields the protein CASSLGQGNYGYTF.

The chain combines TRBV14 with TRBJ2-3; 10 bases are shared with TRBD2. V lost 0 bases to trimming and J lost 4 bases; unmatched junction nucleotides: 4. The CDR3 spans 16 residues. Germline assignment: CDR1 SGHDN and CDR2 FVKESK. CDR3 region: CASSQDSSGGADTQYF. CDR3 in DNA: TGTGCCAGCAGCCAAGACTCGAGCGGGGGGGCAGATACGCAGTATTTT.

The rearrangement uses TRBV5-1 and TRBJ1-6; TRBD1 agrees at 7 bases. The CDR3 is 15 residues long. CDR1 SGHRS and CDR2 YFSETQ come from the germline V gene. V lost 8 bases, J lost 5 bases, and 10 bases stayed unmatched. The CDR3: CASQKTGTDNSPLHF. In DNA form, the CDR3 reads TGCGCCAGTCAAAAAACCGGGACAGATAATTCACCCCTCCACTTT.

The chain recombines TRBV3-1 (or the pseudogene TRBV3-2) with TRBJ2-1; D is possibly TRBD1 (5 bases). There are 15 residues in the CDR3. Trimming shortened V by 8 bases and J by 1 base, and 15 bases separated the two germline ends. Per germline, CDR1 LGHDT and CDR2 YNNKEL (reference sequence). In DNA form, the CDR3 reads TGTGCCAGCTCTCCCAGGGATAGGTCCTACAATGAGCAGTTCTTC. Translation: CASSPRDRSYNEQFF.

This clone was recorded once. This chain connects TRBV9 to TRBJ1-2; D is perhaps TRBD1 (5 bases). The CDR3 extends over 15 amino acids. The germline gives CDR1 SGDLS, CDR2 YYNGEE. Trimming stripped 0 bases from V and 4 bases from J, with 13 bases between. The chain's CDR3 is CASSVAAGSGYGYTF. The CDR3 bases are TGTGCCAGCAGCGTAGCGGCAGGGAGTGGCTATGGCTACACCTTC.

The chain uses TRBV9 and TRBJ1-1; 7 nucleotides match TRBD1. This CDR3 contains 13 residues. The V gene end was trimmed by 4 bases and the J gene end by 5 bases; junction bases not matched to a gene: 5. CDR1 and CDR2 (germline): SGDLS, YYNGEE. The CDR3 reads CASSTGVGTEAFF. The CDR3 DNA reads as TGTGCCAGCAGCACAGGGGTGGGAACTGAAGCTTTCTTT.

This sequence joins TRBV14 and TRBJ2-7; D remains ambiguous. The CDR3 length is 14 residues. V gave up 0 bases and J gave up 2 bases, with 8 bases separating them. Germline CDR1 reads SGHDN; CDR2 reads FVKESK. The CDR3 coding sequence is TGTGCCAGCAGCCAAGAGACCGTTACCTACGAGCAGTACTTC. It is translated as CASSQETVTYEQYF.

The chain has TRBV11-3 and TRBJ2-2; TRBD1 matches at 10 bases. The V gene's germline CDR1 is SGHNT and CDR2 YENEEA. The CDR3 consists of 15 residues. V lost 8 bases to trimming and J lost 4 bases; unmatched junction nucleotides: 7. This CDR3 reads CASQDDRGLTGELFF. In nucleotides, the CDR3 is TGTGCCAGCCAAGACGACAGGGGGCTCACCGGGGAGCTGTTTTTT.

The chain joins TRBV5-4 to TRBJ1-1; D is undetermined. CDR3 length equals 16 residues. The V gene lost 1 base and the J gene lost 5 bases, with 18 bases spanning the gap. Germline lookup yields CDR1 SGHNT and CDR2 YYREEE (reference sequence). The CDR3 sequence is CASSLSVDVRGTEAFF. In DNA, the CDR3 is TGTGCCAGCAGCTTGTCGGTCGATGTACGGGGAACTGAAGCTTTCTTT.

The chain links TRBV6-2 or TRBV6-3 to TRBJ2-3; 8 bases align to TRBD2. Germline V gene lookup returns CDR1 MNHEY and CDR2 SVGEGT. The CDR3 is 20 residues long. V was clipped by 0 bases and J by 3 bases; unmatched bases: 17. The CDR3 loop is CASSYSRNSGSPWITDTQYF. CDR3 in DNA: TGTGCCAGCAGTTACTCCAGGAACAGCGGGAGTCCGTGGATAACAGATACGCAGTATTTT.

This clone was counted once. The chain recombines TRBV5-5 with TRBJ2-2; D may be TRBD1 (5 bases). CDR3 size: 13 residues. Germline V gene data show CDR1 as SGHKS and CDR2 as YYEKEE (reference sequence). The V gene lost 4 bases and the J gene lost 9 bases, with 13 bases spanning the gap. The CDR3 nucleotides read TGTGCCAGCAGCCCCATGGGGCGAAGGGAGCTGTTTTTT. Protein: CASSPMGRRELFF.

This sequence joins TRBV5-1 and TRBJ2-7; D is unresolved. CDR1 and CDR2 from the germline V gene are SGHRS and YFSETQ. Trimming pared 4 bases from V and 1 base from J, leaving 18 bases between. CDR3 length equals 16 residues. The CDR3 loop is CASSAARTAPSYEQYF. In nucleotides, the CDR3 is TGCGCCAGCAGCGCTGCCCGAACGGCTCCTTCCTACGAGCAGTACTTC.

The rearrangement joins TRBV7-2 to TRBJ1-4; D remains ambiguous. The CDR3 totals 15 residues. V lost 1 base and J lost 3, with 9 bases in between. CDR1 is SGHTA, CDR2 FQGNSA, per germline. The CDR3 sequence is CASSLVQLANEKLFF. CDR3 bases: TGTGCCAGCAGCTTAGTACAGCTAGCTAATGAAAAACTGTTTTTT.

The V and J genes are TRBV7-3 and TRBJ2-7; D may match TRBD1 or TRBD2 (5 bases each). In germline, CDR1 is SGHTA, CDR2 FQGTGA. This CDR3 spans 14 amino acids. V lost 2 bases to trimming and J lost 4 bases, with 12 bases between them. The CDR3: CASSLGPGPYEQYV. DNA of the CDR3: TGTGCCAGCAGCTTAGGGCCGGGGCCTTACGAGCAGTACGTC.

The V call is TRBV19, the J call TRBJ1-1; no reliable D call. The CDR3 has 12 residues. Germline lookup yields CDR1 LNHDA and CDR2 SQIVND (reference sequence). V lost 5 bases, J lost 8 bases, and 12 bases lay in between. DNA for the CDR3: TGTGCCAGTAGTCCCCTCAAATCAGAAGCTTTCTTT. Its translation: CASSPLKSEAFF. The full variable domain, with the rest looked up from reference TRBV19 and TRBJ1-1, is DGGITQSPKYLFRKEGQNVTLSCEQNLNHDAMYWYRQDPGQGLRLIYYSQIVNDFQKGDIAEGYSVSREKKESFPLTVTSAQKNPTAFYLCASSPLKSEAFFGQGTRLTVV.

This chain connects TRBV6-2 or TRBV6-3 to TRBJ2-1, with TRBD1 matching 7 bases. This CDR3 is built from 12 residues. V lost 6 bases, J lost 9 bases, and 5 bases stayed unmatched. Per germline, CDR1 MNHEY and CDR2 SVGEGT. The CDR3 nucleotides are TGTGCCAGCAGCACAGGGGCCGCTGAGCAGTTCTTC. Its translation is CASSTGAAEQFF.

V gene TRBV4-1 combines with J gene TRBJ1-1; D is possibly TRBD1 (6 bases). V was trimmed by 2 bases and J by 1 base, leaving 17 bases between them. This CDR3 is built from 17 residues. The germline V gene has CDR1 MGHRA and CDR2 YSYEKL. This chain's CDR3 is CASSQSWLQGKNTEAFF. The CDR3 region has the DNA TGCGCCAGCAGCCAATCCTGGTTACAGGGAAAGAACACTGAAGCTTTCTTT.

This clone was counted once. The chain joins TRBV7-2 to TRBJ1-1, with a possible D match to TRBD1 (5 bases). CDR3 length: 14 residues. Trimming pared 6 bases from V and 1 base from J, leaving 12 bases between. The germline gives CDR1 SGHTA, CDR2 FQGNSA. The CDR3 loop is CASSKNRGNTEAFF. Written as DNA, the CDR3 is TGTGCCAGCAGTAAAAATAGGGGGAACACTGAAGCTTTCTTT.